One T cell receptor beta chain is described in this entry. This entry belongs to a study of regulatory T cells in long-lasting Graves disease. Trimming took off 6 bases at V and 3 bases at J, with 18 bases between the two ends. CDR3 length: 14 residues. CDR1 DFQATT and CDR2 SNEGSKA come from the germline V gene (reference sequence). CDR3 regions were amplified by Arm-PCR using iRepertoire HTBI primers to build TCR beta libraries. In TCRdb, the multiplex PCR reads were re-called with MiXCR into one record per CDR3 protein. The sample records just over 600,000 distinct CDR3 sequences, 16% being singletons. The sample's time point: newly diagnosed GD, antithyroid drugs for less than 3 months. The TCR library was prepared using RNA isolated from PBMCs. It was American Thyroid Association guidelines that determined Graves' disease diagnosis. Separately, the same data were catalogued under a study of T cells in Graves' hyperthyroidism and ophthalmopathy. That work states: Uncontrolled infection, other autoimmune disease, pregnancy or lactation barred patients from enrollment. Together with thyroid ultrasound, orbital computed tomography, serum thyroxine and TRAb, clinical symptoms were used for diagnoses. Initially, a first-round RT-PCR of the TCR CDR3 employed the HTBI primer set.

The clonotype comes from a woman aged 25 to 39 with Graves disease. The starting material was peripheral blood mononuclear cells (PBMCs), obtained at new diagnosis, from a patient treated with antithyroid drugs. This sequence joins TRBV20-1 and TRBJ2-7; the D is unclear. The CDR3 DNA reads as TGCAGTGCCTCCCCACCCCTGCGGCGCTACGAGCAGTACTTC. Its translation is CSASPPLRRYEQYF.